This T cell receptor (beta chain) derives from a study of shared clonotypes between healthy human individuals. Study context: Per-donor plates numbered three CD4 naive, three CD4 memory, two CD8 naive and one CD8 memory.

Germline loops: CDR1 SGHTA, CDR2 FQGNSA. This CDR3 is 14 amino acids long. Between the trimmed V and J ends, which lost 5 bases and 2 bases, there was a span of 12 bases. A few counts support this clone. The investigators split CD4+ cells into a CD45RA+ naive subset and a CD45RA-negative memory subset. Execution of the assay was at deep level. Approximately 210 ng DNA, around 30,000 T cell genomes, went into each sorted-subset replicate PCR. Assay used: immunoSEQ multiplex PCR; TCRdb lists only in-frame clones, some missing. The table includes about 2.3 million clones, 85% to 95% detected once. This receptor was taken from a man younger than 35 in good health. Some clones in this sample may be carry-over from other donors' samples. The sample comprised naive CD4+ T cells from PBMCs. The subset: CD45RA+ positively selected. J is TRBJ1-2 and V is TRBV7-2; D is perhaps TRBD1 (5 bases). CDR3 loop: CASSLGEGNYGYTF. The CDR3 nucleotides read TGTGCCAGCAGCCTCGGGGAGGGGAACTATGGCTACACCTTC.